What follows are 20 T cell receptor beta chains derived from one specimen sequenced in a study of blood T cell repertoires in COVID-19. TCRdb's copy holds only in-frame clones and misses some; the assay was immunoSEQ multiplex PCR. The sample carries 200,000 to 250,000 clones, around 83% recorded once. Sequencing was done on a sample of peripheral blood. These receptors were taken from a woman older than 75 with COVID-19, enrolled during active disease.

CDR3 sequence reads: CAWTVDRGDYGYTF. For the CDR3, the DNA is TGTGCCTGGACGGTGGACAGGGGTGACTATGGCTACACCTTC. The chain joins TRBV30 to TRBJ1-2, with 9 positions matching TRBD1. The germline CDR1 and CDR2 sequences are GTSNPN and SVGIG (reference sequence). CDR3 length: 14 amino acids. V shed 4 bases, J shed 3 bases, and the junction held 6 bases outside the gene matches. Based on the CDR3 plus reference TRBV30 and TRBJ1-2, the full variable domain is SQTIHQWPATLVQPVGSPLSLECTVEGTSNPNLYWYRQAAGRGLQLLFYSVGIGQISSEVPQNLSASRPQDRQFILSSKKLLLSDSGFYLCAWTVDRGDYGYTFGSGTRLTVV.

Concerning this clone itself: This same CDR3 is encoded by further DNA sequences in the sample. This chain joins TRBV5-6 and TRBJ1-1; weak D call: TRBD1 (5 bases). The V end was cut by 0 bases, the J end by 0 bases, with 9 bases between. CDR3 size: 15 residues. Germline V lookup: CDR1 SGHDT, CDR2 YYEEEE. The CDR3 DNA reads as TGTGCCAGCAGCTTGGTGGGGGGAATGAACACTGAAGCTTTCTTT. This encodes CASSLVGGMNTEAFF. Filled out from reference TRBV5-6 and TRBJ1-1, the complete variable domain reads DAGVTQSPTHLIKTRGQQVTLRCSPKSGHDTVSWYQQALGQGPQFIFQYYEEEERQRGNFPDRFSGHQFPNYSSELNVNALLLGDSALYLCASSLVGGMNTEAFFGQGTRLTVV.

This sequence joins TRBV6-2 or TRBV6-3 and TRBJ2-1, with 12 bases lining up with TRBD2. Germline values: CDR1 MNHEY, CDR2 SVGEGT. This CDR3 contains 17 residues. The V and J ends lost 0 bases and 6 bases, in that order; junction bases with no gene match: 6. The CDR3 DNA sequence: TGTGCCAGCAGTTACTCCACACTAGCGGGAGGCAGCAATGAGCAGTTCTTC. Protein: CASSYSTLAGGSNEQFF.

J is TRBJ1-2 and V is TRBV5-1, with D tentatively TRBD1 (5 bases). Trimming pared 1 base from V and 8 bases from J, leaving 15 bases between. Germline loops: CDR1 SGHRS, CDR2 YFSETQ. This CDR3 has 14 residues. CDR3 residues: CASSLSSGGGGYTF. CDR3 in DNA: TGCGCCAGCAGCTTGTCCTCCGGGGGTGGGGGCTACACCTTC.

The chain uses TRBV5-6 and TRBJ1-3; D perhaps matches TRBD1 (5 bases). This CDR3 comprises 15 residues. V dropped 0 bases and J dropped 4 bases, with 11 bases sitting between them. Germline V CDR1 and CDR2: SGHDT, YYEEEE. The CDR3: CASSLGPGSGNTIYF. The CDR3 DNA reads as TGTGCCAGCAGCTTGGGTCCAGGGTCCGGAAACACCATATATTTT.

The sample holds a few counts of this clone. The chain carries TRBV30 and TRBJ2-7; 11 positions agree with TRBD2. Germline CDR1 is GTSNPN and CDR2 is SVGIG (reference sequence). J gave up 9 bases and V 0 bases, and 7 bases lay outside the gene matches. The CDR3 contains 14 residues. The CDR3 DNA reads as TGTGCCTGGAGTGTACTAGCGGGAGCACTCGGGCAGTACTTC. It yields the protein CAWSVLAGALGQYF.

This sequence joins TRBV3-1 (or the pseudogene TRBV3-2) and TRBJ2-7, with unresolved D. The CDR3 runs 15 residues. Trimming took off 1 base at V and 3 bases at J, with 13 bases between the two ends. Germline values: CDR1 LGHDT, CDR2 YNNKEL (reference sequence). As DNA, the CDR3 is TGTGCCAGCAGCCAAGGACGGAGTTTTGACTACGAGCAGTACTTC. Protein sequence: CASSQGRSFDYEQYF.

The rearrangement uses TRBV5-6 and TRBJ1-2; D is possibly TRBD1 (5 bases). This CDR3 has 18 amino acids. V was cut by 0 bases and J by 4 bases, with 22 bases left in between. Germline loops: CDR1 SGHDT, CDR2 YYEEEE. The CDR3: CASSLAVVGQGTLYGYTF. CDR3 nucleotides: TGTGCCAGCAGCTTGGCGGTAGTCGGGCAGGGAACTCTCTATGGCTACACCTTC.

V and J are TRBV7-2 and TRBJ1-2; the match to TRBD1 covers 7 bases. Germline V gives CDR1 SGHTA, CDR2 FQGNSA. This CDR3 is 15 amino acids long. J was trimmed by 8 bases and V by 5 bases; bases with no gene match: 14. CDR3 sequence (DNA): TGTGCCAGCAGCCCGGGACAGAGTTTAGCGGGAGGCTACACCTTC. Amino acid sequence: CASSPGQSLAGGYTF.

This clone was seen a few times. The V and J genes are TRBV9 and TRBJ2-1; 15 bases line up with TRBD2. The CDR3 spans 18 residues. V lost 4 bases to trimming and J lost 8 bases; unmatched junction nucleotides: 13. Germline V gives CDR1 SGDLS, CDR2 YYNGEE. The CDR3 DNA follows: TGTGCCAGCAGCATCGTACCCGGACTAGCGGGGGGGCAGGATGAGCAGTTCTTC. This gives the protein CASSIVPGLAGGQDEQFF.

The chain couples TRBV6-1 to TRBJ1-5; D might be TRBD1 (5 bases). The V end was cut by 2 bases, the J end by 3 bases, with 11 bases between. Per the germline V gene, CDR1 is MNHNS and CDR2 is SASEGT. The CDR3 spans 15 residues. The CDR3 loop is CASSEKAGPNQPQHF. The CDR3 nucleotides are TGTGCCAGCAGTGAAAAGGCAGGGCCCAATCAGCCCCAGCATTTT.

The chain is built from TRBV4-1 and TRBJ2-2; TRBD2 is a possible D gene (7 bases). The CDR3 contains 14 residues. V lost 4 bases and J lost 7, with 13 bases in between. Germline CDR1 and CDR2: MGHRA and YSYEKL. CDR3 sequence (DNA): TGCGCCAGCAGCCGAGGGGGGGCCTTCGGGGAGCTGTTTTTT. Its translation: CASSRGGAFGELFF.

The V and J genes are TRBV7-2 and TRBJ2-3; D remains unclear. CDR3 size: 13 residues. Germline loops: CDR1 SGHTA, CDR2 FQGNSA. V was cut by 4 bases and J by 6 bases, with 11 bases left in between. The DNA for the CDR3 is TGTGCCAGCAGCTACCTCAGAGGCGATACGCAGTATTTT. As protein: CASSYLRGDTQYF.

This chain joins TRBV29-1 and TRBJ2-7; 7 bases are a match to TRBD1. CDR3 size: 15 residues. Trimming cost V 5 bases and J 2 bases; bases outside gene matches: 12. CDR1 is SQVTM, CDR2 ANQGSEA, per germline. Written as DNA, the CDR3 is TGCAGCGTTCAAGCAAGACAGGGCAATCCCTACGAGCAGTACTTC. Translation gives CSVQARQGNPYEQYF.

The chain is built from TRBV5-1 and TRBJ1-1; maybe TRBD1 (5 bases). The CDR3 runs to 13 residues. V was clipped by 5 bases and J by 4 bases, with 12 bases between them. Germline assignment: CDR1 SGHRS and CDR2 YFSETQ. The CDR3 protein is CASSTGLSTEAFF. DNA of the CDR3: TGCGCCAGCAGTACAGGTTTAAGCACTGAAGCTTTCTTT. Using reference TRBV5-1 and TRBJ1-1 for the parts outside the CDR3, the full variable domain is KAGVTQTPRYLIKTRGQQVTLSCSPISGHRSVSWYQQTPGQGLQFLFEYFSETQRNKGNFPGRFSGRQFSNSRSEMNVSTLELGDSALYLCASSTGLSTEAFFGQGTRLTVV.

The chain recombines TRBV7-8 with TRBJ2-6; a weak D match, TRBD1 (5 bases). V was cut by 5 bases and J by 2 bases, with 16 bases left in between. The germline V gene encodes CDR1 SGHVS and CDR2 FQNEAQ. The CDR3 extends over 17 amino acids. The CDR3 sequence is CASSLRRQGTGANVLTF. The CDR3 bases are TGTGCCAGCAGCCTAAGGCGCCAGGGCACTGGGGCCAACGTCCTGACTTTC. The full variable domain, with the rest looked up from reference TRBV7-8 and TRBJ2-6, is GAGVSQSPRYKVAKRGQDVALRCDPISGHVSLFWYQQALGQGPEFLTYFQNEAQLDKSGLPSDRFFAERPEGSVSTLKIQRTQQEDSAVYLCASSLRRQGTGANVLTFGAGSRLTVL.

The rearrangement links TRBV11-3 to TRBJ2-5; possibly TRBD1 for D (5 bases). Germline V CDR1 and CDR2: SGHNT, YENEEA. Trimming removed 0 bases from V and 5 bases from J, with 19 bases in between. This CDR3 comprises 17 residues. The CDR3 DNA sequence: TGTGCCAGCAGCTTAGATAGGGGCGTAAAGGGGTCGGAGACCCAGTACTTC. Translated, it gives CASSLDRGVKGSETQYF.

The chain has TRBV10-1 and TRBJ2-2; no definite D call. The CDR3 is 11 amino acids. In germline, CDR1 is WNHNN, CDR2 SYGVQD (reference sequence). With 3 bases removed from V and 6 bases from J, the gap between germline ends came to 2 bases. Written as DNA, the CDR3 is TGCGCCAGCAGTGACTCCGGGGAGCTGTTTTTT. Its protein is CASSDSGELFF.

V usage is TRBV7-9 and J usage is TRBJ1-2; the D is unclear. The CDR3 length is 12 residues. V lost 4 bases to trimming and J lost 4 bases, with 7 bases between them. Germline V gene data show CDR1 as SEHNR and CDR2 as FQNEAQ (reference sequence). The chain's CDR3 is CASSSSGYGYTF. CDR3 in DNA: TGTGCCAGCAGCTCGTCCGGCTATGGCTACACCTTC.

This chain connects TRBV2 to TRBJ1-5, with D possibly being TRBD1 (5 bases). V was pared by 5 bases and J by 4 bases, with 9 bases between. The CDR3 has 13 amino acids. The germline CDR1 and CDR2 sequences are SNHLY and FYNNEI. The CDR3 region has the DNA TGTGCCAGCAGTTCTACAGGTAATCAGCCCCAGCATTTT. Residues: CASSSTGNQPQHF.